One sample yielded the 3 T cell receptor beta chains listed below, sequenced in a study of T cells after yellow fever vaccination. Using its own MiXCR run on the 5' RACE reads, TCRdb lists one record per CDR3 protein. The data hold roughly 500,000 distinct CDR3 sequences, with about 19% observed a single time. This sample comprised PBMCs, obtained 15 days after the yellow fever booster vaccination. Receptors originate from a man under 40 who received the YFV17D yellow fever vaccine.

The CDR3 sequence is CSASAPGLAGSYEQYF. In DNA form, the CDR3 reads TGCAGTGCTAGCGCTCCGGGACTAGCGGGATCGTACGAGCAGTACTTC. The chain couples TRBV20-1 to TRBJ2-7, with 13 bases lining up with TRBD2. V shed 3 bases, J shed 4 bases, and the junction held 9 bases outside the gene matches. The CDR3 length is 16 residues. Germline assignment: CDR1 DFQATT and CDR2 SNEGSKA (reference sequence).

This clonotype was seen at least ten times. V usage is TRBV7-9 and J usage is TRBJ2-3; D uncertain. Germline V CDR1 and CDR2: SEHNR, FQNEAQ (reference sequence). This CDR3 contains 17 residues. Deletions cut 3 bases from V and 0 bases from J, with 16 bases between. The CDR3 here is CASSFGLQLISTDTQYF. CDR3 coding DNA: TGTGCCAGCAGCTTCGGCTTACAGCTGATCAGCACAGATACGCAGTATTTT.

This clonotype was found a few times. The rearrangement joins TRBV7-8 to TRBJ2-5; weak D call: TRBD1 (6 bases). CDR3 size: 14 residues. Germline V CDR1 and CDR2: SGHVS, FQNEAQ. V was clipped by 5 bases and J by 5 bases, with 15 bases between them. The CDR3 DNA sequence: TGTGCCAGCAGCATACAGGGCTGGGGGGAGACCCAGTACTTC. Protein product: CASSIQGWGETQYF.